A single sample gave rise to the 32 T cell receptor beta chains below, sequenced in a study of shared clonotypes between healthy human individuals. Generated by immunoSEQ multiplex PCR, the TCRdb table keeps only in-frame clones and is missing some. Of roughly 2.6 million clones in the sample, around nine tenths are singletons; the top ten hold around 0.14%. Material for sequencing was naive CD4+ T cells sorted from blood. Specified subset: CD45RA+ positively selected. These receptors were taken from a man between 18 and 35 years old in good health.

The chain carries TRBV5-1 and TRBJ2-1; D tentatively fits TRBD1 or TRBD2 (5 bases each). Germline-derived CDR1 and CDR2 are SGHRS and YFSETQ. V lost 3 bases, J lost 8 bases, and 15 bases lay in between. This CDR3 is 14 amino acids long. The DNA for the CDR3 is TGCGCCAGCAGCTCCTCCGGGACCTGGGATGAGCAGTTCTTC. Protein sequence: CASSSSGTWDEQFF.

CDR3 sequence (DNA): TGTGCCAGCAGCCCGACGACAGAGCGAAACACTGAAGCTTTCTTT. Residues: CASSPTTERNTEAFF. This sequence joins TRBV28 and TRBJ1-1, with D perhaps TRBD1 (5 bases). V was pared by 6 bases and J by 2 bases, with 16 bases between. Germline V gene lookup returns CDR1 MDHEN and CDR2 SYDVKM. This CDR3 has 15 residues.

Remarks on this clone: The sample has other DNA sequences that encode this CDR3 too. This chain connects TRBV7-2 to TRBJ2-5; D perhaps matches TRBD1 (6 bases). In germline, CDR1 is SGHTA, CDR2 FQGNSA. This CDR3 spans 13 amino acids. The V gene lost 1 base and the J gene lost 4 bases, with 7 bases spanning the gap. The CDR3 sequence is CASSLEGGETQYF. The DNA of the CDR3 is TGTGCCAGCAGCTTAGAAGGGGGAGAGACCCAGTACTTC.

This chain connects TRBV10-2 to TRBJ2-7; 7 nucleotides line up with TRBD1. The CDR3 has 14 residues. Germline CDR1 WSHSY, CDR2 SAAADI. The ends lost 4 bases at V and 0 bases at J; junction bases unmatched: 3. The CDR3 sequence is CASSGQGGSYEQYF. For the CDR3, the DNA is TGCGCCAGCAGTGGACAGGGTGGCTCCTACGAGCAGTACTTC.

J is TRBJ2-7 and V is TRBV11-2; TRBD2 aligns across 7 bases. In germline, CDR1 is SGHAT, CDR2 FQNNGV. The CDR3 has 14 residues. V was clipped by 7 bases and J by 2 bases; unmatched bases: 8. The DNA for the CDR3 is TGTGCCAGCACCGTTCAGCGGGGAGCCTACGAGCAGTACTTC. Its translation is CASTVQRGAYEQYF.

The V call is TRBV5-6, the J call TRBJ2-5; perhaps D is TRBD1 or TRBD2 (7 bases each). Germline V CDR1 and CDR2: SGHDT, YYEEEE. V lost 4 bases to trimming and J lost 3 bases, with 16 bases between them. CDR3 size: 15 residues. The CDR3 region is CASSPSTGREETQYF. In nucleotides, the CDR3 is TGTGCCAGCAGCCCCTCGACAGGGAGGGAAGAGACCCAGTACTTC.

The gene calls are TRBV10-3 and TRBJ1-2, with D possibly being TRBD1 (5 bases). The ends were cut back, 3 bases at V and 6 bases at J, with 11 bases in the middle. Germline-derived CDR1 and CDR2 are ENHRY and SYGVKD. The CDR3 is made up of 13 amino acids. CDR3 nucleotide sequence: TGTGCCATCAGTGACGTCCCAGGGAATGGCTACACCTTC. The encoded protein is CAISDVPGNGYTF.

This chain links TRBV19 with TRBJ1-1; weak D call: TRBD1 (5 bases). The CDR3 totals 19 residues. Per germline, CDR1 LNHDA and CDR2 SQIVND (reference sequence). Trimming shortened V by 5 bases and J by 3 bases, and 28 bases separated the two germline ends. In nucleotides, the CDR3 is TGTGCCAGTAGTCGGAACCCTTCCTCCGGGCGGAGAGGGGACACTGAAGCTTTCTTT. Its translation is CASSRNPSSGRRGDTEAFF.

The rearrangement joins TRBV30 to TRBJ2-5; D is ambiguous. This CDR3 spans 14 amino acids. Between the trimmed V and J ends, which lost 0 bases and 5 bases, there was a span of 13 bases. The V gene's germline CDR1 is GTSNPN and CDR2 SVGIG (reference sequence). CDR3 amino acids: CAWSVNQLAETQYF. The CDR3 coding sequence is TGTGCCTGGAGTGTAAATCAGCTTGCGGAGACCCAGTACTTC.

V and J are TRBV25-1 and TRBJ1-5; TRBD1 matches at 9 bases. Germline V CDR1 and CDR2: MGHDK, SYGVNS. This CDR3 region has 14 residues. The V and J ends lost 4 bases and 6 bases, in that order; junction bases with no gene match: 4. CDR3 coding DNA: TGTGCCAGCAGTGTAACAGGGGGCGTTCAGCCCCAGCATTTT. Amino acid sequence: CASSVTGGVQPQHF.

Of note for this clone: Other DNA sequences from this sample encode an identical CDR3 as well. This chain's CDR3 is CASSIGGLAGVDEQFF. In DNA, the CDR3 is TGTGCCAGTAGTATAGGTGGACTAGCGGGGGTGGATGAGCAGTTCTTC. The chain couples TRBV19 to TRBJ2-1, with TRBD2 matching over 13 bases. Germline lookup yields CDR1 LNHDA and CDR2 SQIVND (reference sequence). Trimming took 1 base from V and 8 from J; bases not matched to a gene: 5. The CDR3 runs to 16 residues.

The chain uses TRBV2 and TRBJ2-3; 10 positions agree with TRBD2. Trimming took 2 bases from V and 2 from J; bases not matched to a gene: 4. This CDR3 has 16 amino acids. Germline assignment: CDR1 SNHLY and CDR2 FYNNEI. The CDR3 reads CASSELAGAYTDTQYF. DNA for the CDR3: TGTGCCAGCAGTGAACTAGCGGGGGCTTACACAGATACGCAGTATTTT.

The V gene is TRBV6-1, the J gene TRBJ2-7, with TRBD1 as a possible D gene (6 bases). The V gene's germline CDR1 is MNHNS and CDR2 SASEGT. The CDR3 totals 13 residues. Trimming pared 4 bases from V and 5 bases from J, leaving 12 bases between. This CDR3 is CASSGIQGNEQYF. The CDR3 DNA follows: TGTGCCAGCAGTGGTATACAGGGTAACGAGCAGTACTTC.

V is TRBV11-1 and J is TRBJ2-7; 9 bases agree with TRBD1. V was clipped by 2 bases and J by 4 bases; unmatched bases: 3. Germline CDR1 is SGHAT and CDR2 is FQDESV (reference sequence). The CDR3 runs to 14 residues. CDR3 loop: CASSLRGQGYEQYF. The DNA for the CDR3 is TGTGCCAGCAGCTTACGCGGACAGGGGTACGAGCAGTACTTC. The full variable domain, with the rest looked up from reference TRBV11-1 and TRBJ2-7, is EAEVAQSPRYKITEKSQAVAFWCDPISGHATLYWYRQILGQGPELLVQFQDESVVDDSQLPKDRFSAERLKGVDSTLKIQPAELGDSAMYLCASSLRGQGYEQYFGPGTRLTVT.

The CDR3 is CASSSTLSTDTQYF. CDR3 sequence (DNA): TGTGCCAGCAGTTCTACACTCAGCACAGATACGCAGTATTTT. J is TRBJ2-3 and V is TRBV6-5; no reliable D call. V was shortened by 4 bases and J by 0 bases, with 8 bases between the two germline ends. The CDR3 is 14 residues long. Per germline, CDR1 MNHEY and CDR2 SVGAGI.

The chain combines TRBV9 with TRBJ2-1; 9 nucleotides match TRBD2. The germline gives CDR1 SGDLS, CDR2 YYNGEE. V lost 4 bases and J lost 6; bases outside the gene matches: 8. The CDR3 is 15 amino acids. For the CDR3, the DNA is TGTGCCAGCAGCCCCAGGGATAGCGGGGGCAATGAGCAGTTCTTC. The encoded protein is CASSPRDSGGNEQFF.

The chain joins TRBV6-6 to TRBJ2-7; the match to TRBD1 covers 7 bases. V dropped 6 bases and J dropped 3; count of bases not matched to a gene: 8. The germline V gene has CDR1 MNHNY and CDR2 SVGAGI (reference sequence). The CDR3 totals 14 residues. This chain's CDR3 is CASSSGQNLYEQYF. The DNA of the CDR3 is TGTGCCAGCAGCTCGGGACAGAACCTCTACGAGCAGTACTTC.

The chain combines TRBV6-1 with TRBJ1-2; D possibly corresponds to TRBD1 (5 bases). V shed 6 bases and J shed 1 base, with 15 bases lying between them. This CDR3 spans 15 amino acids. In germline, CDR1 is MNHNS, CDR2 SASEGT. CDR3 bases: TGTGCCAGCAGCCAGGGCGGGGCCATTAACTATGGCTACACCTTC. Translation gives CASSQGGAINYGYTF.

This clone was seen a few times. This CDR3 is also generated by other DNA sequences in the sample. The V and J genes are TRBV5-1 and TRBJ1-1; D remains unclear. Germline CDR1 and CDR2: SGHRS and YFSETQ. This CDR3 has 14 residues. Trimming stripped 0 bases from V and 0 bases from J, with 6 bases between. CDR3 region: CASSLGGMNTEAFF. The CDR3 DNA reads TGCGCCAGCAGCTTGGGTGGTATGAACACTGAAGCTTTCTTT.

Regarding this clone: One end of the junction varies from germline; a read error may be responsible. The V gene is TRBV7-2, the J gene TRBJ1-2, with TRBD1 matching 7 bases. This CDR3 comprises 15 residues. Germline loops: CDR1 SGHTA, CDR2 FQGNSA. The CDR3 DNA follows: TGTGCCAGCAACTTAATCGACAGGGAAGTCTATGGCTACACCTTC. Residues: CASNLIDREVYGYTF.

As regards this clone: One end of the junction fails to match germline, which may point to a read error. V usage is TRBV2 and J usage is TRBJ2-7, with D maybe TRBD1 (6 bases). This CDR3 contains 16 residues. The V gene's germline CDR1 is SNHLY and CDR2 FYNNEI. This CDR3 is CASSQARTDLAGEQYF. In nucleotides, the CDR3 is TGTGCCAGCAGTCAAGCTAGGACAGACCTCGCGGGCGAGCAGTACTTC.

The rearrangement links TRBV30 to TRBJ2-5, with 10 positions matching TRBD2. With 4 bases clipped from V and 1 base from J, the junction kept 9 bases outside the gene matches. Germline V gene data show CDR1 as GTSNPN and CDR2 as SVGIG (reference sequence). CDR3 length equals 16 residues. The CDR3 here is CAWTKPTSGLQETQYF. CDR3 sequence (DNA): TGTGCCTGGACCAAACCGACTAGCGGGCTCCAAGAGACCCAGTACTTC.

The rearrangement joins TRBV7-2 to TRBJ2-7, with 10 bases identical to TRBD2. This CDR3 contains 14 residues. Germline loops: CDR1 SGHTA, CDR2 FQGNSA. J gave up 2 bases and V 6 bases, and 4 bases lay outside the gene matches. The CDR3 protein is CASRSAGGPYEQYF. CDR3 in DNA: TGTGCCAGCAGATCAGCGGGAGGGCCCTACGAGCAGTACTTC.

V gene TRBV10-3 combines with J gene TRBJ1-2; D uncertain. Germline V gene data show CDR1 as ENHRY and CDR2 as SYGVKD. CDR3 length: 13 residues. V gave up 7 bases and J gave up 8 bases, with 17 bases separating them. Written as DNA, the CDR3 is TGTGCCATCAAACAGTCCCCTTTGGGAGGCTACACCTTC. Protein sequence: CAIKQSPLGGYTF.

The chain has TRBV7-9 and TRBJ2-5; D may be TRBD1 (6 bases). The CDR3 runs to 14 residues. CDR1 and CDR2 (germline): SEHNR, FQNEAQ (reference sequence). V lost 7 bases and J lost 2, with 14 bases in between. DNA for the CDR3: TGTGCCAGCACCACCCCAGGGGTTCAAGAGACCCAGTACTTC. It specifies CASTTPGVQETQYF.

The CDR3 sequence: CASRPLGGGGGWDNNEQFF. In DNA, the CDR3 is TGTGCCAGCAGGCCTCTTGGGGGAGGGGGTGGTTGGGACAACAATGAGCAGTTCTTC. The chain uses TRBV7-9 and TRBJ2-1, with D maybe TRBD2 (7 bases). Germline V CDR1 and CDR2: SEHNR, FQNEAQ (reference sequence). This CDR3 spans 19 amino acids. The V gene lost 6 bases and the J gene lost 5 bases, with 29 bases spanning the gap. Using reference TRBV7-9 and TRBJ2-1 for the parts outside the CDR3, the full variable domain is DTGVSQNPRHKITKRGQNVTFRCDPISEHNRLYWYRQTLGQGPEFLTYFQNEAQLEKSRLLSDRFSAERPKGSFSTLEIQRTEQGDSAMYLCASRPLGGGGGWDNNEQFFGPGTRLTVL.

The CDR3 coding sequence is TGTGCCACCCGGGGCCAGATCCTACAAGATTCACCCCTCCACTTT. Translation gives CATRGQILQDSPLHF. This chain connects TRBV6-5 to TRBJ1-6, with D possibly matching TRBD1 (5 bases). Germline V gives CDR1 MNHEY, CDR2 SVGAGI. Trimming took 10 bases from V and 8 from J, leaving 21 bases between them. The CDR3 is made up of 15 amino acids.

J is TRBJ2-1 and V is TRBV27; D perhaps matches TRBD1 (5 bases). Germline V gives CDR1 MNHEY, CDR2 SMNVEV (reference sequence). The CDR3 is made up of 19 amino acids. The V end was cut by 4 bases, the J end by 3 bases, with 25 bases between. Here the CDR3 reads CASSSPKVGAGIYYNEQFF. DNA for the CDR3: TGTGCCAGCAGTTCCCCCAAGGTTGGGGCAGGGATCTACTACAATGAGCAGTTCTTC.

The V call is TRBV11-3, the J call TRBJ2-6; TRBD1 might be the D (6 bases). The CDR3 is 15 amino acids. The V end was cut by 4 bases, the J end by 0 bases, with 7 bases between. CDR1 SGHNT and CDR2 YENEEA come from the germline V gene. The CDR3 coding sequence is TGTGCCAGCAGCTCAGGGGTCTCTGGGGCCAACGTCCTGACTTTC. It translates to CASSSGVSGANVLTF.

CDR3 loop: CASTEGNQPQHF. CDR3 DNA sequence: TGTGCCAGCACCGAGGGAAACCAGCCCCAGCATTTT. The rearrangement joins TRBV28 to TRBJ1-5, with no clear D. Trimming left V 7 bases short and J 7 bases short, with 11 bases between. The CDR3 totals 12 residues. The germline V gene has CDR1 MDHEN and CDR2 SYDVKM.

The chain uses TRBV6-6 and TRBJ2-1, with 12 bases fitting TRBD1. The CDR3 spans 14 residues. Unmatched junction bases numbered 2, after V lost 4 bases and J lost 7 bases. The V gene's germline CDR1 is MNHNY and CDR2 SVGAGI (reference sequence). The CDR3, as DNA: TGTGCCAGCAGTTGGGACAGGGGGCCGAATGAGCAGTTCTTC. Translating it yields CASSWDRGPNEQFF.

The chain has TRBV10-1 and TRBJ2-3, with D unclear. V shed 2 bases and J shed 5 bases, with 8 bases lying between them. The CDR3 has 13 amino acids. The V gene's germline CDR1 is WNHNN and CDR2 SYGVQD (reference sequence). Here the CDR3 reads CASSEPPQDTQYF. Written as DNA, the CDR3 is TGCGCCAGCAGTGAGCCCCCCCAAGATACGCAGTATTTT.